This TCR beta chain was sequenced for a study of tumor-infiltrating lymphocytes in primary liver carcinoma. Study-level information: Patients, male and female, were 30 to 69 years old. Study observations and caveats: Tumor top-250-clone fraction significantly exceeded that of blood (p = 0.039). A fraction of only about 8-25% of top clones appeared in all five tumor regions.

This CDR3 is 16 amino acids long. A remark on this clonotype: The antigen remains unidentified. A junction boundary mismatches the germline segment, possibly from a read error.

The tissue used was unsorted bulk material of roughly 17-31 mg. RNA and DNA were co-extracted from it with the AllPrep DNA/RNA mini kit. Patients in the cohort were treatment-naive and living with chronic HBV infection. The authors made TCR beta cDNA from 500 to 600 ng total RNA with a constant-region primer. A slightly modified ARM-PCR protocol with three nested multiplex PCR rounds produced these TCR beta libraries. Running around 9 cycles apiece, the first two PCR rounds relied on TRBV1-TRBV30 forward primers together with a C-beta reverse primer. TCRdb re-derived calls from the multiplex PCR reads in MiXCR, one entry per CDR3 protein. The sample includes fewer than 200,000 distinct CDR3 sequences, about 82% seen only once; the top ten take 15% to 20%.

Sample: tumor tissue from primary liver carcinoma. This TCR came from a man aged 40-55 years with primary liver carcinoma and hepatitis B virus infection. The chain is built from TRBV12-3 or TRBV12-4 and TRBJ2-3, with 10 bases fitting TRBD2. The CDR3 DNA reads TGTACCAGTAGTTTAAGGCTTGGGACTAGCGATGATACGCAGTATTTT. This translates into CTSSLRLGTSDDTQYF.